This T cell receptor (beta chain) was obtained from a study of beta chain features in type 1 diabetes. Study-wide results and limits: Patients with Type 1 diabetes showed moderately but significantly shorter TCRB CDR3s in all four CD4+ subsets.

Only one heparinised blood draw was taken per donor, and its volume averaged around 110 mL. Of the isolated RNA, all was reverse transcribed, and so the sequenced material was expressed TCRB transcripts. Repertoires were generated with immunoSEQ multiplex PCR, while TCRdb's copy carries only in-frame clones and drops some. The sample records 400,000 to 450,000 clones, more than 11% being singletons. This clone has a handful of counts. Its antigen is undetermined. Material for sequencing was naive CD4+ T cells from blood. The clonotype comes from a man younger than 45 in good health.

DNA of the CDR3: TGTGCCAGTCCCATTCTAGCGTCTAGCACAGATACGCAGTATTTT. This gives the protein CASPILASSTDTQYF. This chain connects TRBV19 to TRBJ2-3; D may be TRBD2 (6 bases). Germline CDR1 and CDR2: LNHDA and SQIVND (reference sequence). The CDR3 runs to 15 residues. Between the trimmed V and J ends, which lost 8 bases and 0 bases, there was a span of 15 bases.